Given below is one T cell receptor (beta chain) in context. No antigen is known for it. These data come from a study of shared clonotypes between healthy human individuals. In the study overall: CD4 naive cells filled three plates per donor, CD4 memory three, CD8 naive two and CD8 memory one. Study-wide points: All-four-donor shared clonotypes had higher generation probabilities than non-shared clonotypes did.

Profiled with immunoSEQ multiplex PCR; TCRdb holds only in-frame clones, not every one. The table has approximately 2.4 million clones, roughly 95% seen once. Germline values: CDR1 SEHNR, CDR2 FQNEAQ (reference sequence). Trimming removed 3 bases at V and 9 bases at J, with 12 bases between. The CDR3 is 12 amino acids. Sequencing was done on a sample of naive CD4+ T cells sorted from blood. Documented subset: CD45RA+ positively selected. The receptor's source is a man between 18 and 35 years old in good health. V gene TRBV7-9 combines with J gene TRBJ2-7; unclear D gene. The CDR3 nucleotides are TGTGCCAGCAGCTTTCCCCGTGGGTGGCAGTACTTC. It specifies CASSFPRGWQYF.